These 25 T cell receptor beta chains were sequenced from one sample in a study of blood T cells in healthy people across ages. Primed by a sample-barcoded 5' primer and a J-beta primer mix, a second PCR proceeded for about 6 to 12 cycles. Each CDR3 protein is one row after TCRdb ran MiXCR on the 5' RACE reads. In the table there are 980,000 or so distinct CDR3 sequences, 45% to 50% of which are singletons. The sequencing sample was made of blood. These receptors were obtained from a young man in good health.

This clonotype was counted between two and nine times. J is TRBJ2-4 and V is TRBV4-2; 10 nucleotides match TRBD1. The J call may be in error: the DNA end matches TRBJ2-7 better. Per germline, CDR1 LGHNA and CDR2 YNFKEQ. The CDR3 covers 15 residues. CDR3 nucleotide sequence: TGTGCCAGCAGCCACTATGGGACAGGGGTGTACGAGCAGTACTTC. This sequence encodes CASSHYGTGVYEQYF.

The CDR3 is CASSHATGGTEAFF. CDR3 nucleotides: TGCGCCAGCAGCCACGCTACAGGGGGCACTGAAGCTTTCTTT. The V and J genes are TRBV4-1 and TRBJ1-1, with 8 positions matching TRBD1. Germline assignment: CDR1 MGHRA and CDR2 YSYEKL. This CDR3 region has 14 residues. J was trimmed by 4 bases and V by 3 bases; bases with no gene match: 4.

The chain uses TRBV7-9 and TRBJ1-2; possibly TRBD1 for D (5 bases). Per the germline V gene, CDR1 is SEHNR and CDR2 is FQNEAQ (reference sequence). V was cut by 10 bases and J by 0 bases, with 12 bases left in between. The length of the CDR3 is 13 residues. CDR3: CATRTPSNYGYTF. In nucleotides, the CDR3 is TGTGCCACAAGGACACCTTCTAACTATGGCTACACCTTC.

Points on this clonotype: With a much larger clone just one base away, this may be a read error. This chain uses TRBV27 with TRBJ1-3; no clear D gene. The germline V and J ends were trimmed by 4 bases and 0 bases, with 4 bases remaining between them. CDR1 and CDR2 from the germline V gene are MNHEY and SMNVEV (reference sequence). There are 13 residues in the CDR3. The CDR3 bases are TGTGCCAGCAGTTACGACTCTGGAAACACCATATATTTT. It specifies CASSYDSGNTIYF.

Turning to this clonotype: One base away lies a much larger clone, so this may be a sequencing read error. This chain joins TRBV5-5 and TRBJ2-5; D remains unclear. Deletions cut 3 bases from V and 11 bases from J, with 20 bases between. Germline values: CDR1 SGHKS, CDR2 YYEKEE (reference sequence). This CDR3 comprises 14 residues. The CDR3 loop is CASSSLAGMYGQYF. CDR3 coding DNA: TGTGCCAGCAGCTCCTTAGCCGGAATGTACGGGCAGTACTTC.

This clonotype has just a few counts. This chain connects TRBV6-2 or TRBV6-3 to TRBJ1-2; TRBD1 agrees at 7 bases. Unmatched junction bases numbered 10, after V lost 4 bases and J lost 5 bases. The CDR3 covers 15 residues. Germline CDR1 is MNHEY and CDR2 is SVGEGT. CDR3 residues: CASSSGRQGDYGYTF. In DNA, the CDR3 is TGTGCCAGCAGTTCGGGTCGACAGGGTGATTATGGCTACACCTTC.

This chain uses TRBV5-6 with TRBJ2-7; D gene ambiguous. The germline V gene has CDR1 SGHDT and CDR2 YYEEEE. The ends were cut back, 0 bases at V and 2 bases at J, with 6 bases in the middle. The CDR3 loop spans 13 amino acids. CDR3 DNA sequence: TGTGCCAGCAGCTTGGTTTTCACCTACGAGCAGTACTTC. It is translated as CASSLVFTYEQYF.

This clonotype was counted many times. The rearrangement joins TRBV5-1 to TRBJ1-5; 9 nucleotides agree with TRBD1. CDR3 size: 15 residues. The J segment lost 6 bases and the V segment lost 4 bases, leaving 8 bases of the junction unmatched. Germline lookup yields CDR1 SGHRS and CDR2 YFSETQ. The CDR3 DNA follows: TGCGCCAGCAGCCCAGGCGGGGACAGGGTTCAGCCCCAGCATTTT. As protein: CASSPGGDRVQPQHF. The variable domain in full, with the rest retrieved from reference TRBV5-1 and TRBJ1-5, is KAGVTQTPRYLIKTRGQQVTLSCSPISGHRSVSWYQQTPGQGLQFLFEYFSETQRNKGNFPGRFSGRQFSNSRSEMNVSTLELGDSALYLCASSPGGDRVQPQHFGDGTRLSIL.

The genes are TRBV6-2 or TRBV6-3 and TRBJ2-5; the D gene is possibly TRBD2 (5 bases). The V and J ends lost 5 bases and 2 bases respectively, with 12 bases between them. Per germline, CDR1 MNHEY and CDR2 SVGEGT. CDR3 length equals 14 residues. CDR3 sequence (DNA): TGTGCCAGCAGTGCGGGCCGGATACAAGAGACCCAGTACTTC. Residues: CASSAGRIQETQYF.

The chain combines TRBV7-9 with TRBJ2-3, with D possibly being TRBD2 (6 bases). The CDR3 sequence is 16 residues long. Germline CDR1 SEHNR, CDR2 FQNEAQ (reference sequence). V was clipped by 5 bases and J by 0 bases, with 15 bases between them. The CDR3 is CASSPPGGESTDTQYF. CDR3 in DNA: TGTGCCAGCAGCCCCCCCGGCGGGGAGAGCACAGATACGCAGTATTTT.

The chain carries TRBV29-1 and TRBJ1-1; 11 positions agree with TRBD1. The germline CDR1 and CDR2 sequences are SQVTM and ANQGSEA. This CDR3 comprises 13 residues. The trim removed 6 bases at V and 5 bases at J, leaving 5 bases unmatched. The DNA of the CDR3 is TGCAGCGTGACGGACAGGGGGCAAACTGAAGCTTTCTTT. The encoded protein is CSVTDRGQTEAFF.

CDR3 sequence: CASSLGGQGGGEKLFF. Here the CDR3 DNA reads TGTGCCAGCAGCTTGGGGGGACAGGGGGGCGGAGAAAAACTGTTTTTT. The J gene is TRBJ1-4, the V gene TRBV7-2; TRBD1 agrees at 11 bases. Germline loops: CDR1 SGHTA, CDR2 FQGNSA. V shed 3 bases, J shed 8 bases, and the junction held 8 bases outside the gene matches. The CDR3 is made up of 16 amino acids. Drawing the rest from reference TRBV7-2 and TRBJ1-4, the complete variable domain is GAGVSQSPSNKVTEKGKDVELRCDPISGHTALYWYRQSLGQGLEFLIYFQGNSAPDKSGLPSDRFSAERTGGSVSTLTIQRTQQEDSAVYLCASSLGGQGGGEKLFFGSGTQLSVL.

V usage is TRBV4-3 and J usage is TRBJ2-7; D gene uncertain. CDR3 length: 13 residues. Trimming removed 2 bases at V and 4 bases at J, with 9 bases between. Looked up from germline, CDR1 is LGHNA and CDR2 is YSLEER. CDR3 nucleotide sequence: TGCGCCAGCAGCCAACATAGATCGTACGAGCAGTACTTC. Its translation: CASSQHRSYEQYF.

This clonotype was recorded once. The CDR3 DNA reads TGTGCTAGTGCACTAGCGGGGCAAGAGACCCAGTACTTC. Its translation: CASALAGQETQYF. V usage is TRBV12-5 and J usage is TRBJ2-5; 10 bases line up with TRBD2. V trimming: 7 bases; J trimming: 2 bases; junction bases outside the gene matches: 1. CDR1 is LGHNT, CDR2 FRNRAP, per germline. The CDR3 covers 13 residues.

This clonotype showed up just a few times. V is TRBV3-1 and J is TRBJ1-2; a possible D gene is TRBD1 (5 bases). CDR3 size: 15 residues. The V gene's germline CDR1 is LGHDT and CDR2 YNNKEL (reference sequence). Trimming took off 0 bases at V and 1 base at J, with 9 bases between the two ends. The CDR3 DNA reads as TGTGCCAGCAGCCAAGAACGGCAGGGTAACTATGGCTACACCTTC. Residues: CASSQERQGNYGYTF.

This clonotype occurred a few times. A much larger clone differs from this one at a single base, so this may be a read error. V usage is TRBV6-1 and J usage is TRBJ2-7; D call uncertain. Germline V gene lookup returns CDR1 MNHNS and CDR2 SASEGT. V shed 6 bases and J shed 3 bases, with 3 bases lying between them. The CDR3 length is 10 residues. The DNA of the CDR3 is TGTGCCAGCAGGTTCTACGAGCAGTACTTC. This encodes CASRFYEQYF.

The J gene is TRBJ1-6, the V gene TRBV2, with D hard to call. V lost 7 bases and J 5 bases, leaving 12 bases between the germline ends. The CDR3 is 14 residues long. Germline V lookup: CDR1 SNHLY, CDR2 FYNNEI. The CDR3: CASKRDSDNSPLHF. The DNA for the CDR3 is TGTGCCAGCAAGCGGGATAGCGATAATTCACCCCTCCACTTT.

The V gene is TRBV20-1, the J gene TRBJ2-1; 7 positions match TRBD1. The CDR3 sequence is 13 residues long. Unmatched junction bases numbered 8, after V lost 3 bases and J lost 9 bases. Germline V gene data show CDR1 as DFQATT and CDR2 as SNEGSKA (reference sequence). This CDR3 is CSASGTVGGEQFF. The CDR3 coding sequence is TGCAGTGCTAGTGGGACAGTTGGCGGTGAGCAGTTCTTC.

The chain couples TRBV27 to TRBJ1-2, with TRBD1 identical over 10 bases. The V gene end was trimmed by 11 bases and the J gene end by 5 bases; junction bases not matched to a gene: 14. This CDR3 has 15 amino acids. Per germline, CDR1 MNHEY and CDR2 SMNVEV (reference sequence). CDR3 amino acids: CAGRRSGTGAYGYTF. DNA for the CDR3: TGTGCCGGCCGCCGCTCCGGGACAGGGGCTTATGGCTACACCTTC.

The rearrangement joins TRBV4-1 to TRBJ2-4; 11 bases match TRBD2. Germline V gene lookup returns CDR1 MGHRA and CDR2 YSYEKL. The CDR3 is 16 residues long. Unmatched junction bases numbered 6, after V lost 3 bases and J lost 5 bases. CDR3 in amino acids: CASSQDFSGGENIQYF. The CDR3 region has the DNA TGCGCCAGCAGCCAGGACTTTAGCGGGGGGGAAAACATTCAGTACTTC.

The chain is built from TRBV5-6 and TRBJ2-7; the D gene is possibly TRBD1 (7 bases). V lost 1 base and J 0 bases, leaving 14 bases between the germline ends. Per germline, CDR1 SGHDT and CDR2 YYEEEE. The CDR3 runs to 16 residues. CDR3 DNA sequence: TGTGCCAGCAGCTTGAGCGGCGGGGACAGCTCCTACGAGCAGTACTTC. Translation gives CASSLSGGDSSYEQYF.

V and J are TRBV4-2 and TRBJ2-7, with a tentative D call TRBD2 (6 bases). From germline, CDR1 is LGHNA and CDR2 YNFKEQ. V gave up 0 bases and J gave up 2 bases, with 20 bases separating them. CDR3 length: 18 amino acids. The CDR3 sequence: CASSQDIGGGSETYEQYF. For the CDR3, the DNA is TGTGCCAGCAGCCAAGATATTGGCGGAGGGAGCGAAACCTACGAGCAGTACTTC.

The rearrangement uses TRBV2 and TRBJ2-1, with TRBD2 matching 15 bases. J was trimmed by 8 bases and V by 2 bases; bases with no gene match: 4. CDR3 length equals 16 residues. From germline, CDR1 is SNHLY and CDR2 FYNNEI. The CDR3: CASSELGLAGGYEQFF. The CDR3 nucleotides read TGTGCCAGCAGTGAACTAGGACTAGCGGGGGGGTATGAGCAGTTCTTC.

The chain uses TRBV4-1 and TRBJ2-5; 8 bases agree with TRBD2. Trimming cost V 5 bases and J 2 bases; bases outside gene matches: 10. The CDR3 has 16 amino acids. Per the germline V gene, CDR1 is MGHRA and CDR2 is YSYEKL. The CDR3 DNA is TGCGCCAGCAGCTCGCGTAGCGGGACTACGCAAGAGACCCAGTACTTC. Translation: CASSSRSGTTQETQYF.

This chain joins TRBV5-5 and TRBJ1-4; possibly TRBD1 for D (6 bases). The germline V gene encodes CDR1 SGHKS and CDR2 YYEKEE (reference sequence). This CDR3 comprises 15 residues. Trimming left V 4 bases short and J 3 bases short, with 13 bases between. The CDR3 sequence is CASSPWGASNEKLFF. The CDR3 nucleotides read TGTGCCAGCAGCCCCTGGGGGGCATCTAATGAAAAACTGTTTTTT.